The 18 T cell receptor beta chains presented below share a single source sample, sequenced in a study of PD-1 blockade in classical Hodgkin lymphoma. TCRdb keeps only in-frame clones here, not all; method: immunoSEQ multiplex PCR. This table has 45,000 to 55,000 clones, 65% to 80% appearing once. The time point denotes: cycle 4 day 1 (C4D1), after 5 to 7 weeks of nivolumab. Every patient had relapsed following autologous stem cell transplantation, and cohorts differed in brentuximab vedotin exposure. The sample in question was peripheral blood mononuclear cells (PBMCs), obtained before the fourth cycle of nivolumab. Every receptor here comes from a human donor with classical Hodgkin lymphoma.

The gene calls are TRBV11-2 and TRBJ2-7; 8 bases line up with TRBD2. This CDR3 spans 17 amino acids. V dropped 2 bases and J dropped 1; count of bases not matched to a gene: 10. Germline CDR1 reads SGHAT; CDR2 reads FQNNGV. DNA for the CDR3: TGTGCCAGCAGCTTAATCGGGGGGGGTAGCGGGTCCTACGAGCAGTACTTC. This translates into CASSLIGGGSGSYEQYF.

The rearrangement joins TRBV14 to TRBJ1-6; no clear D. CDR1 and CDR2 from the germline V gene are SGHDN and FVKESK. There are 13 residues in the CDR3. V was clipped by 7 bases and J by 7 bases, with 11 bases between them. CDR3 region: CASNYRWNSPLHF. In DNA, the CDR3 is TGTGCCAGCAACTATAGGTGGAATTCACCCCTCCACTTT.

The rearrangement joins TRBV7-2 to TRBJ2-7, with 8 bases matching TRBD2. CDR3 length: 17 residues. Per germline, CDR1 SGHTA and CDR2 FQGNSA. V dropped 2 bases and J dropped 7; count of bases not matched to a gene: 16. The CDR3 sequence is CASSLRVGTRNLHEQYF. CDR3 DNA: TGTGCCAGCAGCTTACGGGTAGGGACTAGAAACCTCCATGAGCAGTACTTC. Full variable domain (outside the CDR3, taken from reference TRBV7-2 and TRBJ2-7): GAGVSQSPSNKVTEKGKDVELRCDPISGHTALYWYRQSLGQGLEFLIYFQGNSAPDKSGLPSDRFSAERTGGSVSTLTIQRTQQEDSAVYLCASSLRVGTRNLHEQYFGPGTRLTVT.

V and J are TRBV10-3 and TRBJ1-5; TRBD1 aligns across 10 bases. The length of the CDR3 is 15 residues. Trimming removed 4 bases from V and 7 bases from J; junction bases left unmatched: 7. Germline values: CDR1 ENHRY, CDR2 SYGVKD. The CDR3 sequence: CAISATGQGSQPQHF. The CDR3 DNA reads TGTGCCATCAGTGCCACGGGACAGGGGAGCCAGCCCCAGCATTTT.

This sequence joins TRBV29-1 and TRBJ2-3, with TRBD2 matching 11 bases. Germline V gene data show CDR1 as SQVTM and CDR2 as ANQGSEA. The CDR3 totals 14 residues. The junction had 0 bases not matched to a gene; V was cut back by 4 bases and J by 0 bases. CDR3 sequence: CSVVAGGSTDTQYF. The CDR3 coding sequence is TGCAGCGTTGTAGCGGGAGGGAGCACAGATACGCAGTATTTT.

The chain combines TRBV19 with TRBJ1-1; TRBD1 aligns across 8 bases. This CDR3 contains 15 residues. Unmatched junction bases numbered 9, after V lost 5 bases and J lost 4 bases. CDR1 is LNHDA and CDR2 is SQIVND in the germline V gene (reference sequence). The CDR3 nucleotides read TGTGCCAGTAGTGGAGACAGGGGAGGGGGCACTGAAGCTTTCTTT. This translates into CASSGDRGGGTEAFF. Full variable domain (outside the CDR3, taken from reference TRBV19 and TRBJ1-1): DGGITQSPKYLFRKEGQNVTLSCEQNLNHDAMYWYRQDPGQGLRLIYYSQIVNDFQKGDIAEGYSVSREKKESFPLTVTSAQKNPTAFYLCASSGDRGGGTEAFFGQGTRLTVV.

This chain links TRBV20-1 with TRBJ2-7, with no clear D. The CDR3 is 11 residues long. Germline V gene lookup returns CDR1 DFQATT and CDR2 SNEGSKA (reference sequence). Trimming removed 3 bases from V and 5 bases from J, with 8 bases in between. CDR3 sequence reads: CSARKEHEQYF. The CDR3 region has the DNA TGCAGTGCTAGGAAGGAGCACGAGCAGTACTTC.

The chain links TRBV19 to TRBJ2-7; D call uncertain. The CDR3 spans 16 residues. V was clipped by 5 bases and J by 2 bases, with 19 bases between them. CDR1 and CDR2 from the germline V gene are LNHDA and SQIVND (reference sequence). For the CDR3, the DNA is TGTGCCAGTAGTCCACCTCCGTCACGCTTACCCTACGAGCAGTACTTC. This gives the protein CASSPPPSRLPYEQYF.

The chain joins TRBV20-1 to TRBJ1-1; D ambiguous. Per the germline V gene, CDR1 is DFQATT and CDR2 is SNEGSKA (reference sequence). The CDR3 length is 11 residues. Trimming took 4 bases from V and 1 from J, leaving 4 bases between them. The CDR3: CSAKGNTEAFF. CDR3 DNA sequence: TGCAGTGCTAAGGGGAACACTGAAGCTTTCTTT.

The V and J genes are TRBV10-1 and TRBJ2-3, with D unclear. Trimming pared 5 bases from V and 4 bases from J, leaving 10 bases between. The CDR3 contains 13 residues. Germline loops: CDR1 WNHNN, CDR2 SYGVQD (reference sequence). In nucleotides, the CDR3 is TGCGCCAGCAGTATCGGGTTAGCAGATACGCAGTATTTT. This encodes CASSIGLADTQYF.

The V and J genes are TRBV5-1 and TRBJ1-1; no clear D. The length of the CDR3 is 14 residues. The germline V gene has CDR1 SGHRS and CDR2 YFSETQ. Trimming cost V 4 bases and J 0 bases, with 10 bases left between them. The CDR3 DNA is TGCGCCAGCAGCCAAACAAGTATGAACACTGAAGCTTTCTTT. Its translation is CASSQTSMNTEAFF.

Notes on this clone: Other DNA variants within this sample encode the same CDR3. This chain joins TRBV25-1 and TRBJ2-7, with D maybe TRBD1 (5 bases). Looked up from germline, CDR1 is MGHDK and CDR2 is SYGVNS. Trimming stripped 0 bases from V and 12 bases from J, with 12 bases between. CDR3 size: 12 residues. CDR3 in amino acids: CASSEYVGVAYF. The CDR3 nucleotides read TGTGCCAGCAGTGAATATGTAGGGGTTGCGTACTTC.

V usage is TRBV10-3 and J usage is TRBJ2-7, with 11 bases that match TRBD1. Germline CDR1 and CDR2: ENHRY and SYGVKD. This CDR3 has 14 amino acids. With V trimmed by 6 bases and J by 3 bases, 4 bases remained unmatched. The CDR3: CAIRPGQGDYEQYF. The CDR3 nucleotides read TGTGCCATCAGGCCGGGACAGGGGGACTACGAGCAGTACTTC.

The J gene is TRBJ1-4, the V gene TRBV5-1; D remains ambiguous. This CDR3 has 15 amino acids. The ends were cut back, 4 bases at V and 3 bases at J, with 13 bases in the middle. Germline loops: CDR1 SGHRS, CDR2 YFSETQ. Here the CDR3 DNA reads TGCGCCAGCAGCGGCGACTTTTCCCCTAATGAAAAACTGTTTTTT. Its protein product is CASSGDFSPNEKLFF.

This chain connects TRBV5-1 to TRBJ2-3; the match to TRBD1 covers 12 bases. CDR3 length equals 16 residues. In germline, CDR1 is SGHRS, CDR2 YFSETQ. The ends lost 4 bases at V and 3 bases at J; junction bases unmatched: 6. The CDR3 DNA is TGCGCCAGCAGCCCCGGGACAGGGGGCAGAACAGATACGCAGTATTTT. It encodes CASSPGTGGRTDTQYF.

This chain's CDR3 is CASSQEGRDYNEQFF. The CDR3 DNA reads as TGCGCCAGCAGCCAAGAAGGGAGGGACTACAATGAGCAGTTCTTC. The rearrangement links TRBV4-1 to TRBJ2-1, with 7 bases identical to TRBD2. CDR1 is MGHRA and CDR2 is YSYEKL in the germline V gene. Trimming took 0 bases from V and 3 from J; bases not matched to a gene: 2. The CDR3 is 15 residues long.

V usage is TRBV6-5 and J usage is TRBJ1-2; 9 bases agree with TRBD1. Unmatched junction bases numbered 10, after V lost 3 bases and J lost 8 bases. CDR3 length: 15 residues. Germline CDR1 MNHEY, CDR2 SVGAGI. CDR3 amino acids: CASSYLGQGRDGYTF. The CDR3 DNA reads TGTGCCAGCAGTTATTTGGGACAGGGAAGGGACGGCTACACCTTC.

This clone was found a few times. The chain employs TRBV2 and TRBJ2-5; 7 bases align to TRBD1. Unmatched junction bases numbered 7, after V lost 1 base and J lost 8 bases. Per the germline V gene, CDR1 is SNHLY and CDR2 is FYNNEI. The CDR3 is made up of 14 amino acids. The DNA of the CDR3 is TGTGCCAGCAGTGAAGGACAAGGGGGCTCAACCCAGTACTTC. This sequence encodes CASSEGQGGSTQYF.